The next 24 T cell receptor beta chains were all read from a single sample in a study of T cells in Graves' hyperthyroidism and ophthalmopathy. Researchers took RNA transcripts and amplified the TCR beta CDR3 regions from them. The primer set for the first-round RT-PCR of the TCR CDR3 was HTBI. Each CDR3 protein gets one entry after TCRdb re-called the multiplex PCR reads with MiXCR. This table has 250,000 to 400,000 distinct CDR3 sequences, approximately 14% appearing once. The specimen sequenced was blood. These receptor sequences come from a woman aged 40 to 55 with Graves' ophthalmopathy.

This clonotype has a count of ten or more. The chain couples TRBV20-1 to TRBJ1-5; D not resolved. Germline V CDR1 and CDR2: DFQATT, SNEGSKA (reference sequence). There are 14 residues in the CDR3. The V gene lost 3 bases and the J gene lost 6 bases, with 15 bases spanning the gap. CDR3 amino acids: CSASGLWGGQPQHF. DNA for the CDR3: TGCAGTGCTAGTGGGCTTTGGGGAGGTCAGCCCCAGCATTTT.

The gene calls are TRBV10-3 and TRBJ1-2; a weak D match, TRBD1 (5 bases). From germline, CDR1 is ENHRY and CDR2 SYGVKD. The CDR3 totals 16 residues. V shed 0 bases and J shed 0 bases, with 11 bases lying between them. CDR3 sequence: CAISESMGRANYGYTF. The CDR3 DNA sequence: TGTGCCATCAGTGAGTCGATGGGGCGGGCTAACTATGGCTACACCTTC.

This rearrangement joins TRBV14 to TRBJ2-7; tentatively, D is TRBD2 (5 bases). Germline lookup yields CDR1 SGHDN and CDR2 FVKESK. The length of the CDR3 is 14 residues. Trimming removed 3 bases from V and 9 bases from J, with 18 bases in between. The CDR3 loop reads CASSHPGLHARQYF. DNA for the CDR3: TGTGCCAGCAGCCACCCCGGACTTCACGCTAGGCAGTACTTC.

This clonotype was counted ten times or more. The chain couples TRBV28 to TRBJ1-1; perhaps TRBD1 as D (6 bases). The CDR3 is 13 amino acids. Germline CDR1 MDHEN, CDR2 SYDVKM. V shed 5 bases and J shed 9 bases, with 16 bases lying between them. DNA of the CDR3: TGTGCCAGCAGTACCTTCGACGGGGGGCAAGCTTTCTTT. Residues: CASSTFDGGQAFF.

This clonotype showed up many times. The CDR3 DNA reads TGTGCCAGCAGCCAAGATGTGGTAGCGGGGGAGATTTACAATGAGCAGTTCTTC. Amino acid sequence: CASSQDVVAGEIYNEQFF. V gene TRBV3-1 combines with J gene TRBJ2-1; 9 bases match TRBD2. The CDR3 totals 18 residues. V lost 0 bases and J lost 4; bases outside the gene matches: 10. Germline V gene sequence: CDR1 LGHDT, CDR2 YNNKEL (reference sequence).

This clonotype was picked up a small number of times. The genes are TRBV6-1 and TRBJ2-5; D remains unclear. V was shortened by 5 bases and J by 1 base, with 8 bases between the two germline ends. The germline V gene has CDR1 MNHNS and CDR2 SASEGT. CDR3 length: 13 amino acids. The CDR3 protein is CASSHTPQETQYF. DNA of the CDR3: TGTGCCAGCAGTCATACACCCCAAGAGACCCAGTACTTC.

This clonotype was seen many times. The chain carries TRBV24-1 and TRBJ2-3; maybe TRBD2 (6 bases). The germline V gene encodes CDR1 KGHDR and CDR2 SFDVKD. V was cut by 5 bases and J by 5 bases, with 10 bases left in between. The CDR3 loop spans 13 amino acids. The CDR3 protein is CATSAGAIDTQYF. DNA of the CDR3: TGTGCCACCAGTGCGGGAGCAATAGATACGCAGTATTTT.

This clonotype was seen a handful of times. The chain combines TRBV20-1 with TRBJ1-5; D possibly corresponds to TRBD1 (6 bases). CDR3 length: 13 amino acids. Germline loops: CDR1 DFQATT, CDR2 SNEGSKA (reference sequence). Trimming cost V 1 base and J 4 bases, with 8 bases left between them. The chain's CDR3 is CSARVGANQPQHF. The CDR3 DNA is TGCAGTGCTAGAGTGGGGGCTAATCAGCCCCAGCATTTT.

This clonotype was recorded many times. The chain carries TRBV28 and TRBJ2-1; TRBD1 might be the D (6 bases). CDR3 length: 15 residues. The V and J ends lost 3 bases and 9 bases respectively, with 18 bases between them. CDR1 MDHEN and CDR2 SYDVKM come from the germline V gene. This CDR3 reads CASSLRGHTLGEQFF. DNA for the CDR3: TGTGCCAGCAGTTTGAGGGGACACACCTTGGGTGAGCAGTTCTTC.

The J gene is TRBJ2-5, the V gene TRBV29-1; D remains ambiguous. Germline values: CDR1 SQVTM, CDR2 ANQGSEA. The ends were cut back, 1 base at V and 6 bases at J, with 18 bases in the middle. The CDR3 length is 15 residues. This CDR3 is CSVEASPPDRKTQYF. The CDR3 DNA reads TGCAGCGTTGAAGCGTCTCCCCCCGATAGGAAGACCCAGTACTTC.

This clonotype was seen a few times. The V and J genes are TRBV5-8 and TRBJ2-3; D may match TRBD1 or TRBD2 (6 bases each). V lost 4 bases, J lost 4 bases, and 19 bases lay in between. Germline V gene data show CDR1 as SGHTS and CDR2 as YDEGEE. There are 16 residues in the CDR3. The CDR3 loop is CASSPGLGGQPDTQYF. For the CDR3, the DNA is TGTGCCAGCAGCCCTGGGTTGGGGGGCCAGCCAGATACGCAGTATTTT. The full variable domain, completed using reference TRBV5-8 and TRBJ2-3, is EAGVTQSPTHLIKTRGQQATLRCSPISGHTSVYWYQQALGLGLQFLLWYDEGEERNRGNFPPRFSGRQFPNYSSELNVNALELEDSALYLCASSPGLGGQPDTQYFGPGTRLTVL.

This clonotype was detected ten times or more. This chain's CDR3 is CASSPPRGNYGYTF. The CDR3, as DNA: TGTGCCAGCAGTCCCCCACGTGGGAACTATGGCTACACCTTC. The chain joins TRBV28 to TRBJ1-2; D gene ambiguous. V shed 5 bases and J shed 2 bases, with 12 bases lying between them. The CDR3 covers 14 residues. Per the germline V gene, CDR1 is MDHEN and CDR2 is SYDVKM.

This clonotype was detected ten times or more. CDR3: CASSSMDRDHGYTF. CDR3 sequence (DNA): TGTGCCAGCAGCTCCATGGACAGGGACCATGGCTACACCTTC. This chain connects TRBV11-2 to TRBJ1-2, with 8 bases fitting TRBD1. This CDR3 region has 14 residues. The V gene's germline CDR1 is SGHAT and CDR2 FQNNGV. The V segment lost 4 bases and the J segment 6 bases; nucleotides outside the gene matches: 7.

The chain couples TRBV20-1 to TRBJ2-1; maybe TRBD1 (6 bases). The germline V and J ends were trimmed by 3 bases and 7 bases, with 19 bases remaining between them. From germline, CDR1 is DFQATT and CDR2 SNEGSKA (reference sequence). The CDR3 length is 15 residues. CDR3 region: CSASQRWLGTNEQFF. CDR3 bases: TGCAGTGCTAGCCAAAGGTGGTTAGGGACAAATGAGCAGTTCTTC.

The chain couples TRBV6-5 to TRBJ1-1; 7 bases agree with TRBD1. Germline V CDR1 and CDR2: MNHEY, SVGAGI. The CDR3 totals 15 residues. With 4 bases clipped from V and 3 bases from J, the junction kept 8 bases outside the gene matches. As DNA, the CDR3 is TGTGCCAGCAGTTTAGACAGGGTTTTTGACACTGAAGCTTTCTTT. It encodes CASSLDRVFDTEAFF.

This clonotype was observed many times. The V and J genes are TRBV27 and TRBJ2-7; perhaps TRBD2 as D (5 bases). The CDR3 consists of 15 residues. Looked up from germline, CDR1 is MNHEY and CDR2 is SMNVEV (reference sequence). V lost 4 bases and J 3 bases, leaving 16 bases between the germline ends. Written as DNA, the CDR3 is TGTGCCAGCAGTTGGGTAGGGAGTCCTATCTACGAGCAGTACTTC. Its protein is CASSWVGSPIYEQYF.

The table lists this clonotype with many counts. V gene TRBV9 combines with J gene TRBJ2-4; no clear D gene. This CDR3 has 17 residues. Looked up from germline, CDR1 is SGDLS and CDR2 is YYNGEE. Deletions cut 1 base from V and 1 base from J, with 15 bases between. The CDR3 region has the DNA TGTGCCAGCAGCGTAAAGTCAGACCCGTGGGCCAAAAACATTCAGTACTTC. Its protein is CASSVKSDPWAKNIQYF.

This clonotype has more than one count but fewer than ten. A much more abundant neighbour one base away suggests this may be a read error. V gene TRBV20-1 combines with J gene TRBJ2-7; D remains ambiguous. The CDR3 spans 12 residues. V lost 5 bases and J lost 2, with 10 bases in between. Germline loops: CDR1 DFQATT, CDR2 SNEGSKA (reference sequence). CDR3 in DNA: TGCAGTGCTCATGACCCCACCTACGAGCAGTACTTC. Its protein is CSAHDPTYEQYF.

The V gene is TRBV2, the J gene TRBJ2-7, with D hard to call. The CDR3 has 14 residues. The V and J ends lost 6 bases and 3 bases respectively, with 15 bases between them. Germline CDR1 and CDR2: SNHLY and FYNNEI. The DNA for the CDR3 is TGTGCCAGCAGCCCAGACGGAAGCCGCTACGAGCAGTACTTC. It translates to CASSPDGSRYEQYF.

This clonotype has at least ten counts. V and J are TRBV6-1 and TRBJ2-1; 8 bases agree with TRBD2. Germline V gene lookup returns CDR1 MNHNS and CDR2 SASEGT. CDR3 length: 15 residues. V shed 5 bases, J shed 5 bases, and the junction held 8 bases outside the gene matches. This CDR3 is CASSLPRLANNEQFF. The CDR3 nucleotides are TGTGCCAGCAGTCTCCCCCGACTAGCGAACAATGAGCAGTTCTTC.

The chain combines TRBV3-1 with TRBJ1-6, with unresolved D. This CDR3 has 12 amino acids. Germline values: CDR1 LGHDT, CDR2 YNNKEL (reference sequence). V lost 2 bases, J lost 14 bases, and 10 bases lay in between. The CDR3 coding sequence is TGTGCCAGCAGCCAAACAAGATTGGCCCTCCACTTT. Translation gives CASSQTRLALHF.

The chain uses TRBV14 and TRBJ2-1; D call uncertain. Germline V gives CDR1 SGHDN, CDR2 FVKESK. The V and J ends lost 1 base and 0 bases respectively, with 10 bases between them. The CDR3 is 16 amino acids. The CDR3: CASSQARQFSYNEQFF. In nucleotides, the CDR3 is TGTGCCAGCAGCCAAGCGAGGCAGTTCTCCTACAATGAGCAGTTCTTC.

This clonotype was found many times. The rearrangement links TRBV12-3 or TRBV12-4 to TRBJ2-7, with no clear D. The CDR3 totals 13 residues. Trimming took off 6 bases at V and 2 bases at J, with 11 bases between the two ends. CDR3 nucleotide sequence: TGTGCCAGCAGAGGTAGCAGAACCTACGAGCAGTACTTC. Translating it yields CASRGSRTYEQYF.

This clonotype was detected only a few times. A much larger clone lies a single base off, so this may be a read error. The CDR3 sequence: CASSYSNRGTHEQYF. In DNA form, the CDR3 reads TGTGCCAGCAGTTACTCGAACAGGGGGACCCACGAGCAGTACTTC. The chain combines TRBV6-5 with TRBJ2-7; the match to TRBD1 covers 8 bases. Germline CDR1 and CDR2: MNHEY and SVGAGI. The CDR3 is 15 residues long. V lost 0 bases and J lost 5; bases outside the gene matches: 6.